The clone carrying this TCR beta chain was detected many times. Its antigen remains unidentified. Germline CDR1 is SGHTA and CDR2 is FQGNSA. The V end was cut by 7 bases, the J end by 0 bases, with 13 bases between. The CDR3 consists of 15 residues. This entry belongs to a study of T cells in Graves' hyperthyroidism and ophthalmopathy. Across the whole study: Peripheral blood samples were taken at initial diagnosis, prior to any treatment.

Study-wide points: The blood repertoire included most of the expanded thyroid clonotypes above 0.001. Median prediction lead before ophthalmopathy onset was 6 to 8 months with the model.

The CDR3 regions of TCR beta were amplified from RNA transcripts. TCR CDR3 regions were first amplified by RT-PCR with HTBI primers. TCRdb re-analysed the multiplex PCR reads in MiXCR, keeping a single row per CDR3 protein. The sample yields 750,000 to 900,000 distinct CDR3 sequences, over 35% seen once. The rearrangement links TRBV7-2 to TRBJ1-3; D may be TRBD1 (5 bases). This sequence originates from a man aged 18 to 30 with Graves' hyperthyroidism. Source material: blood. The CDR3 loop reads CASTLPGNSGNTIYF. The CDR3, as DNA: TGTGCCAGCACGCTCCCAGGGAACTCTGGAAACACCATATATTTT. Full variable domain (missing parts from reference TRBV7-2 and TRBJ1-3): GAGVSQSPSNKVTEKGKDVELRCDPISGHTALYWYRQSLGQGLEFLIYFQGNSAPDKSGLPSDRFSAERTGGSVSTLTIQRTQQEDSAVYLCASTLPGNSGNTIYFGEGSWLTVV.